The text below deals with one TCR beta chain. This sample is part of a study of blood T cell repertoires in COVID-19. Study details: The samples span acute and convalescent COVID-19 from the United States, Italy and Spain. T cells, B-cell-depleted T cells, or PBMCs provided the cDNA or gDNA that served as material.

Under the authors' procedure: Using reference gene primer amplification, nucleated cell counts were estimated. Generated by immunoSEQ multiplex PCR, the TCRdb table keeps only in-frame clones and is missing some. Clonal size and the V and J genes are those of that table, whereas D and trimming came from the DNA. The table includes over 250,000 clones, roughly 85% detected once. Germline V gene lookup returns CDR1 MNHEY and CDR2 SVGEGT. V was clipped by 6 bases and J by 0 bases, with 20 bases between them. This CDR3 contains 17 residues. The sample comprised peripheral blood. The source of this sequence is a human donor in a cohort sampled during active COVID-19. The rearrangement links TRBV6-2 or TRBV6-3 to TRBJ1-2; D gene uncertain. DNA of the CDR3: TGTGCCAGCAGCCCTGCGAGGGCTTCCTGGGCTAACTATGGCTACACCTTC. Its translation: CASSPARASWANYGYTF.